A selection of T cell receptor beta chains follows, all from one sample in a study of T cells after yellow fever vaccination. TCRdb processed the 5' RACE reads anew with MiXCR; each CDR3 protein has one entry. The sample holds a few hundred thousand distinct CDR3 sequences; 6.2% are singletons and the top ten take 15%. Sequenced material: PBMCs, taken 5 days after the yellow fever booster vaccination. Receptor source: a man aged 25-45 years who received the YFV17D yellow fever vaccine. Each CDR3 is given with its conserved first and last residue. D genes are given only for firm matches. Some rows mark clone size as missing; the rest say once, few, many or name a class of expanded clone.

clone_size: -
v_call: TRBV7-8
d_call: -
cdr3_length: 16
j_call: TRBJ2-5
cdr3_aa: CASSLNPLFRRGTQYF
cdr3_nt: TGTGCCAGCAGCTTAAACCCCCTATTTCGTCGGGGGACCCAGTACTTC

clone_size: few
v_call: TRBV7-9
d_call: -
cdr3_length: 17
j_call: TRBJ2-5
cdr3_aa: CASSPWRQSGNRETQYF
cdr3_nt: TGTGCCAGCAGCCCCTGGCGACAGTCCGGGAACCGGGAGACCCAGTACTTC

clone_size: many
v_call: TRBV2
d_call: -
cdr3_length: 12
j_call: TRBJ2-4
cdr3_aa: CASSDGLYIQYF
cdr3_nt: TGTGCCAGCAGTGATGGCCTATACATTCAGTACTTC

clone_size: few
v_call: TRBV11-2
d_call: -
cdr3_length: 14
j_call: TRBJ1-2
cdr3_aa: CASSLSRDFSGYTF
cdr3_nt: TGTGCCAGCAGCTTGTCGAGGGATTTCTCTGGCTACACCTTC

clone_size: many
v_call: TRBV7-2
d_call: TRBD1
cdr3_length: 13
j_call: TRBJ2-7
cdr3_aa: CASQGESSYEQYF
cdr3_nt: TGTGCCAGTCAGGGGGAGAGCTCCTACGAGCAGTACTTC

clone_size: -
v_call: TRBV6-1
d_call: -
cdr3_length: 12
j_call: TRBJ1-1
cdr3_aa: CASSQANTEAFF
cdr3_nt: TGTGCCAGCAGTCAAGCGAACACTGAAGCTTTCTTT

clone_size: -
v_call: TRBV29-1
d_call: -
cdr3_length: 12
j_call: TRBJ1-2
cdr3_aa: CSVETGIYGYTF
cdr3_nt: TGCAGCGTTGAAACGGGGATCTATGGCTACACCTTC

clone_size: many
v_call: TRBV19
d_call: -
cdr3_length: 13
j_call: TRBJ2-1
cdr3_aa: CASSRGAYNEQFF
cdr3_nt: TGTGCCAGTAGTAGGGGGGCTTACAATGAGCAGTTCTTC

clone_size: many
v_call: TRBV7-2
d_call: -
cdr3_length: 13
j_call: TRBJ2-5
cdr3_aa: CASSSPLRETQYF
cdr3_nt: TGTGCCAGCAGCTCTCCTCTCAGGGAGACCCAGTACTTC

clone_size: few
v_call: TRBV6-1
d_call: TRBD2
cdr3_length: 19
j_call: TRBJ2-7
cdr3_aa: CASSVETGTSGSVAYEQYF
cdr3_nt: TGTGCCAGCAGCGTAGAAACCGGGACTAGCGGGAGCGTAGCCTACGAGCAGTACTTC

clone_size: few
v_call: TRBV20-1
d_call: TRBD2
cdr3_length: 14
j_call: TRBJ2-7
cdr3_aa: CSAAQAGGKDEQYF
cdr3_nt: TGCAGTGCTGCACAAGCGGGAGGTAAAGACGAGCAGTACTTC

clone_size: many
v_call: TRBV5-1
d_call: -
cdr3_length: 18
j_call: TRBJ1-2
cdr3_aa: CASSRAPRETLLKSGYTF
cdr3_nt: TGCGCCAGCAGCCGTGCCCCTCGGGAGACGCTACTAAAAAGTGGCTACACCTTC

clone_size: many
v_call: TRBV11-2
d_call: -
cdr3_length: 16
j_call: TRBJ2-1
cdr3_aa: CASSPGLGRRYNEQFF
cdr3_nt: TGTGCCAGCAGCCCAGGATTGGGGCGGAGATACAATGAGCAGTTCTTC

clone_size: few
v_call: TRBV5-1
d_call: TRBD2
cdr3_length: 16
j_call: TRBJ2-2
cdr3_aa: CASMGLAGEDTGELFF
cdr3_nt: TGCGCCAGTATGGGACTAGCGGGAGAGGACACCGGGGAGCTGTTTTTT

clone_size: few
v_call: TRBV7-8
d_call: -
cdr3_length: 17
j_call: TRBJ1-5
cdr3_aa: CASSLVGRDLSDQPQHF
cdr3_nt: TGTGCCAGCAGCTTAGTAGGTCGGGATCTAAGCGACCAGCCCCAGCATTTT

clone_size: many
v_call: TRBV7-7
d_call: -
cdr3_length: 14
j_call: TRBJ2-3
cdr3_aa: CASSLDLSSHTQYF
cdr3_nt: TGTGCCAGCAGCTTAGATTTATCCTCACATACGCAGTATTTT

clone_size: many
v_call: TRBV28
d_call: TRBD2
cdr3_length: 15
j_call: TRBJ2-3
cdr3_aa: CASRTLAGNTDTQYF
cdr3_nt: TGTGCCAGCAGGACTCTAGCGGGAAACACAGATACGCAGTATTTT

clone_size: few
v_call: TRBV27
d_call: TRBD1
cdr3_length: 16
j_call: TRBJ1-5
cdr3_aa: CASSSSWDRFNQPQHF
cdr3_nt: TGTGCCAGCAGTTCTTCCTGGGACAGATTCAATCAGCCCCAGCATTTT

clone_size: many
v_call: TRBV11-2
d_call: -
cdr3_length: 14
j_call: TRBJ2-7
cdr3_aa: CASSSAGAEGEQYF
cdr3_nt: TGTGCCAGCAGCTCGGCCGGGGCAGAAGGCGAGCAGTACTTC

clone_size: -
v_call: TRBV29-1
d_call: TRBD1
cdr3_length: 14
j_call: TRBJ2-1
cdr3_aa: CSVEGQGSYNEQFF
cdr3_nt: TGCAGCGTTGAAGGACAGGGCTCCTACAATGAGCAGTTCTTC

clone_size: many
v_call: TRBV4-3
d_call: TRBD2
cdr3_length: 15
j_call: TRBJ2-3
cdr3_aa: CASSGSGGTTDTQYF
cdr3_nt: TGCGCCAGCAGCGGGAGCGGGGGCACCACAGATACGCAGTATTTT

clone_size: -
v_call: TRBV12-3/TRBV12-4
d_call: -
cdr3_length: 14
j_call: TRBJ1-6
cdr3_aa: CASSLRASNSPLHF
cdr3_nt: TGTGCCAGCAGCCTCCGGGCCTCTAATTCACCCCTCCACTTT

clone_size: -
v_call: TRBV20-1
d_call: -
cdr3_length: 13
j_call: TRBJ2-1
cdr3_aa: CSATPASYNEQFF
cdr3_nt: TGCAGTGCCACCCCGGCCTCCTACAATGAGCAGTTCTTC

clone_size: -
v_call: TRBV7-8
d_call: TRBD1
cdr3_length: 15
j_call: TRBJ1-6
cdr3_aa: CASSPGGTDNSPLHF
cdr3_nt: TGTGCCAGCAGCCCCGGAGGGACAGATAATTCACCCCTCCACTTT

clone_size: few
v_call: TRBV18
d_call: TRBD1
cdr3_length: 16
j_call: TRBJ2-2
cdr3_aa: CASSPQGAPATGELFF
cdr3_nt: TGTGCCAGCTCACCTCAGGGGGCGCCGGCCACCGGGGAGCTGTTTTTT

clone_size: -
v_call: TRBV20-1
d_call: TRBD2
cdr3_length: 15
j_call: TRBJ2-1
cdr3_aa: CSATSGNTFYNEQFF
cdr3_nt: TGCAGTGCTACTAGCGGGAATACCTTTTACAATGAGCAGTTCTTC

clone_size: few
v_call: TRBV20-1
d_call: -
cdr3_length: 11
j_call: TRBJ2-1
cdr3_aa: CSAKTGDEQFF
cdr3_nt: TGCAGTGCTAAAACGGGAGACGAGCAGTTCTTC

clone_size: -
v_call: TRBV5-5
d_call: -
cdr3_length: 14
j_call: TRBJ2-4
cdr3_aa: CASSLWPDRENRIF
cdr3_nt: TGTGCCAGCAGCTTGTGGCCGGACAGAGAAAATCGGATTTTC

clone_size: -
v_call: TRBV5-1
d_call: TRBD1
cdr3_length: 14
j_call: TRBJ2-7
cdr3_aa: CASSWGQGAGEQYF
cdr3_nt: TGCGCCAGCAGCTGGGGACAGGGGGCAGGAGAGCAGTACTTC

clone_size: many
v_call: TRBV7-8
d_call: -
cdr3_length: 16
j_call: TRBJ2-1
cdr3_aa: CASRRGGGLSYNEQFF
cdr3_nt: TGTGCCAGTCGGCGGGGTGGCGGCCTCTCCTACAATGAGCAGTTCTTC

clone_size: -
v_call: TRBV30
d_call: -
cdr3_length: 13
j_call: TRBJ1-5
cdr3_aa: CAWSVRGAQPQHF
cdr3_nt: TGTGCCTGGAGTGTAAGGGGTGCACAGCCCCAGCATTTT

clone_size: many
v_call: TRBV20-1
d_call: -
cdr3_length: 16
j_call: TRBJ2-1
cdr3_aa: CSATPTAGPSYNEQFF
cdr3_nt: TGCAGTGCAACACCGACGGCGGGCCCCTCCTACAATGAGCAGTTCTTC

clone_size: few
v_call: TRBV30
d_call: TRBD2
cdr3_length: 16
j_call: TRBJ2-5
cdr3_aa: CAWSPGLAGLGETQYF
cdr3_nt: TGTGCCTGGAGTCCGGGACTAGCGGGCTTAGGAGAGACCCAGTACTTC

clone_size: -
v_call: TRBV20-1
d_call: TRBD2
cdr3_length: 13
j_call: TRBJ2-3
cdr3_aa: CSEAGGGADTQYF
cdr3_nt: TGCAGTGAAGCGGGGGGAGGGGCAGATACGCAGTATTTT

clone_size: once
v_call: TRBV11-2
d_call: -
cdr3_length: 16
j_call: TRBJ2-3
cdr3_aa: CASSLTSAGSTDTQYF
cdr3_nt: TGTGCCAGCAGCTTAACATCGGCGGGTAGCACAGATACGCAGTATTTT

clone_size: -
v_call: TRBV3-1
d_call: TRBD2
cdr3_length: 16
j_call: TRBJ2-5
cdr3_aa: CASCQGTSEARGTQYF
cdr3_nt: TGTGCCAGCTGCCAGGGGACTAGCGAGGCGCGGGGGACCCAGTACTTC

clone_size: few
v_call: TRBV6-1
d_call: -
cdr3_length: 18
j_call: TRBJ2-6
cdr3_aa: CASRGRDTFSSGANVLTF
cdr3_nt: TGTGCCAGCAGGGGGAGGGACACCTTCTCCTCTGGGGCCAACGTCCTGACTTTC

clone_size: few
v_call: TRBV20-1
d_call: TRBD2
cdr3_length: 17
j_call: TRBJ2-3
cdr3_aa: CSAEIAGEGHGTDTQYF
cdr3_nt: TGCAGTGCTGAAATAGCGGGAGAGGGGCACGGCACAGATACGCAGTATTTT

clone_size: -
v_call: TRBV7-9
d_call: -
cdr3_length: 12
j_call: TRBJ2-7
cdr3_aa: CASSWDPYEQYF
cdr3_nt: TGTGCCAGCAGCTGGGACCCGTACGAGCAGTACTTC

clone_size: -
v_call: TRBV5-1
d_call: TRBD2
cdr3_length: 16
j_call: TRBJ2-2
cdr3_aa: CASSDGLAGSIGELFF
cdr3_nt: TGCGCCAGCAGCGATGGACTAGCGGGAAGTATCGGGGAGCTGTTTTTT

clone_size: many
v_call: TRBV29-1
d_call: -
cdr3_length: 11
j_call: TRBJ2-2
cdr3_aa: CSVAGTGELFF
cdr3_nt: TGCAGCGTTGCCGGGACCGGGGAGCTGTTTTTT

clone_size: -
v_call: TRBV12-3/TRBV12-4
d_call: -
cdr3_length: 14
j_call: TRBJ2-1
cdr3_aa: CASTPGTAYNEQFF
cdr3_nt: TGTGCCAGCACCCCCGGTACTGCCTACAATGAGCAGTTCTTC

clone_size: many
v_call: TRBV12-3/TRBV12-4
d_call: TRBD2
cdr3_length: 16
j_call: TRBJ2-1
cdr3_aa: CASSSSSGRAFAEQFF
cdr3_nt: TGTGCCAGCAGTTCCTCTAGCGGGAGGGCCTTTGCTGAGCAGTTCTTC

clone_size: many
v_call: TRBV20-1
d_call: -
cdr3_length: 15
j_call: TRBJ2-1
cdr3_aa: CSAGGDFSSYNEQFF
cdr3_nt: TGCAGTGCCGGAGGGGACTTTAGCTCCTACAATGAGCAGTTCTTC

clone_size: -
v_call: TRBV29-1
d_call: -
cdr3_length: 12
j_call: TRBJ2-1
cdr3_aa: CSVEGGRIEQFF
cdr3_nt: TGCAGCGTTGAGGGCGGAAGAATCGAGCAGTTCTTC

clone_size: many
v_call: TRBV12-3/TRBV12-4
d_call: -
cdr3_length: 12
j_call: TRBJ2-7
cdr3_aa: CASSFEQYEQYF
cdr3_nt: TGTGCCAGCAGTTTCGAGCAGTACGAGCAGTACTTC

clone_size: few
v_call: TRBV20-1
d_call: TRBD2
cdr3_length: 17
j_call: TRBJ2-1
cdr3_aa: CSARDALTSGGYNEQFF
cdr3_nt: TGCAGTGCTAGAGATGCCCTGACTAGCGGGGGATACAATGAGCAGTTCTTC